This paragraph reports one TCR beta chain. Its antigen is unknown. This sample was taken from a study of OX40 agonist ivuxolimab in advanced cancers. About the study: The diagnoses of dose-escalation patients were hepatocellular carcinoma, melanoma, renal cell or head and neck cancer. General study results and limits: Among T cells, CD8+ cells averaged more expanded clones than CD4+ cells.

The assay was immunoSEQ multiplex PCR, and TCRdb's table has in-frame clones only and misses some. The table includes 50,000 to 80,000 clones, about 83% detected once. Cycle 7 day 1, cycle 4 day 1, and baseline were the timepoints at which blood was sampled. This CDR3 spans 13 amino acids. V was trimmed by 2 bases and J by 4 bases, leaving 5 bases between them. Looked up from germline, CDR1 is SGHTA and CDR2 is FQGTGA. This chain joins TRBV7-3 and TRBJ2-2, with D hard to call. The sample here was CD4+ or CD8+ T cells sorted from blood, taken in a trial of the OX40 agonist ivuxolimab. This TCR was recovered from an adult with an advanced solid tumor such as melanoma, head and neck, liver or kidney cancer. The CDR3 loop reads CASSLLPTGELFF. As DNA, the CDR3 is TGTGCCAGCAGCTTACTCCCCACCGGGGAGCTGTTTTTT.